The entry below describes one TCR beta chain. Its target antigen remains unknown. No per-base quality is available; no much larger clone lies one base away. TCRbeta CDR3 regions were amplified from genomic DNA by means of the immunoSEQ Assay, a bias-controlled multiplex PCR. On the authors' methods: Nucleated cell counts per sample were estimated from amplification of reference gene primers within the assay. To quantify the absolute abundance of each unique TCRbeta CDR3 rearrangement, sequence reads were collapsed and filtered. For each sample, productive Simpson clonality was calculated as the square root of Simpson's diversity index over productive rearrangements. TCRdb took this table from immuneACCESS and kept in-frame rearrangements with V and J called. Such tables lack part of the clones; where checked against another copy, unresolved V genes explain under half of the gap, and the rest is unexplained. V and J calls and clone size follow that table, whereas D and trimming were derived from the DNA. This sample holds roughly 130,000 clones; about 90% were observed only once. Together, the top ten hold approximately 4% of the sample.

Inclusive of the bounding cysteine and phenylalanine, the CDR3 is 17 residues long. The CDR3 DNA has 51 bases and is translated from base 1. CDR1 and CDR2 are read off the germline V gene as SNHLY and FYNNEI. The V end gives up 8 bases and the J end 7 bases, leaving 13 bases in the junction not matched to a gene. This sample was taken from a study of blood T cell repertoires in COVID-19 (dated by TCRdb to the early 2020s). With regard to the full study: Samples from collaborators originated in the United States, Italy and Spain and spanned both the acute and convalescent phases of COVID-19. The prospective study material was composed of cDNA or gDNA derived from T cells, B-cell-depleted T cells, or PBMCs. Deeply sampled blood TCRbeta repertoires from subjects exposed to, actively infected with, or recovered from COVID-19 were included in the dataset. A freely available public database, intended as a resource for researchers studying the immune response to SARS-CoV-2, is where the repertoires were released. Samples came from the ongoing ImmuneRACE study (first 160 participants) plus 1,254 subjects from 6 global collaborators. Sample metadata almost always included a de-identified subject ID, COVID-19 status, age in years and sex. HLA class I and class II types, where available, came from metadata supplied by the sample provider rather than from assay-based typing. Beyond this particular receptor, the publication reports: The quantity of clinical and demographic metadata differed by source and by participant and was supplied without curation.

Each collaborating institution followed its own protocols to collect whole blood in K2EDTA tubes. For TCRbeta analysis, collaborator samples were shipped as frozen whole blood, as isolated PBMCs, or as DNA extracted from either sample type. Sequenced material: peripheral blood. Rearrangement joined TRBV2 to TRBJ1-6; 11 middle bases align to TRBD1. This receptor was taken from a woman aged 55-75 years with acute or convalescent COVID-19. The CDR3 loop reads CASRTGQGASYNSPLHF. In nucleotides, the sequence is TGTGCCAGCCGTACCGGACAGGGGGCTTCATACAATTCACCCCTCCACTTT.